This TCR beta chain stems from a study of graft-versus-host responses after intestinal transplantation. In germline, CDR1 is SGHVS, CDR2 FQNEAQ. The CDR3 totals 14 residues. Trimming stripped 10 bases from V and 2 bases from J, with 14 bases between. Sequenced by immunoSEQ multiplex PCR; TCRdb stores in-frame clones only, minus some. The table records tens of thousands of clones, about nine tenths of them present only once. As for this clone: Antigen specificity is unknown.

The chain joins TRBV7-8 to TRBJ2-2; tentative D call: TRBD1 (6 bases). The receptor was derived from a human donor who received an intestinal transplant. Sequencing used unstimulated CD4+ T cells sorted from spleen or lymph node cells, obtained before intestinal transplant. The CDR3 nucleotides are TGTGCCACCCACTGGACAGAAAACACCGGGGAGCTGTTTTTT. It encodes CATHWTENTGELFF.